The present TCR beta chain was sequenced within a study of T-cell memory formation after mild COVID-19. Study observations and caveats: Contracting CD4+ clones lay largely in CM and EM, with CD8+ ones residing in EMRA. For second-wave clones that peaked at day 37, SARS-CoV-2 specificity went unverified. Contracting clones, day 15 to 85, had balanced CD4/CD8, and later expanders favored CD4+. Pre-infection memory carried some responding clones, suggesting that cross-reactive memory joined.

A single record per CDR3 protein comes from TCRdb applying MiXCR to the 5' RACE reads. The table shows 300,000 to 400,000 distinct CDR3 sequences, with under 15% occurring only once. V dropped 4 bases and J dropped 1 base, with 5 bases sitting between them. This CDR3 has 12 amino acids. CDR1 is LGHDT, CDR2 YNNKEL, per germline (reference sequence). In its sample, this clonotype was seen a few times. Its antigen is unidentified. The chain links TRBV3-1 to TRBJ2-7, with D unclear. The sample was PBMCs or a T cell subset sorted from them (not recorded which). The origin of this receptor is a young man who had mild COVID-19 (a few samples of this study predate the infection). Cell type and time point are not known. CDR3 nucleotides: TGTGCCAGCAGCCGTCGGTCCTACGAGCAGTACTTC. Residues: CASSRRSYEQYF.